Presented here are 27 T cell receptor beta chains from one specimen sequenced in a study of blood T cell repertoires in COVID-19 (dated by TCRdb to about 2020). Library preparation used the immunoSEQ multiplex PCR assay. TCRdb re-hosts the immuneACCESS table, in-frame sequences only. Its copies lack some clones; in the studies checked, an unresolved V gene accounts for under half of them, and the cause for the rest is not known. The sample profile shows about 68,000 clones; 86% of them were found once. Approximately 4.2% of the sample comes from the top ten. Input material: peripheral blood. The receptor set was obtained from a man aged 45-65 years with acute or convalescent COVID-19.

This clone was detected once. DNA for the CDR3: TGTGCCAGTAGTATAGCTTCGGGGACTAGCGGGAGATCCTACGAGCAGTACTTC. Translation: CASSIASGTSGRSYEQYF. This sequence joins TRBV19 and TRBJ2-7, with 14 bases lining up with TRBD2. The V segment lost 1 base and the J segment 1 base; nucleotides outside the gene matches: 6. The germline V gene has CDR1 LNHDA and CDR2 SQIVND (reference sequence). CDR3 length: 18 residues. The full variable domain, with the rest looked up from reference TRBV19 and TRBJ2-7, is DGGITQSPKYLFRKEGQNVTLSCEQNLNHDAMYWYRQDPGQGLRLIYYSQIVNDFQKGDIAEGYSVSREKKESFPLTVTSAQKNPTAFYLCASSIASGTSGRSYEQYFGPGTRLTVT.

The rearrangement joins TRBV7-9 to TRBJ2-7, with 9 bases lining up with TRBD1. CDR1 is SEHNR and CDR2 is FQNEAQ in the germline V gene (reference sequence). Trimming took 5 bases from V and 1 from J; bases not matched to a gene: 6. CDR3 size: 15 residues. The CDR3 here is CASSPGTGISYEQYF. CDR3 DNA: TGTGCCAGCAGCCCAGGGACAGGGATTTCCTACGAGCAGTACTTC.

The CDR3 nucleotides read TGTGCCAGCAGCTTAGGGACGATCGGGAGGTCCTACGAGCAGTACTTC. Its protein is CASSLGTIGRSYEQYF. The gene calls are TRBV7-8 and TRBJ2-7, with TRBD2 identical over 7 bases. The V gene's germline CDR1 is SGHVS and CDR2 FQNEAQ. V lost 1 base to trimming and J lost 1 base; unmatched junction nucleotides: 7. The CDR3 totals 16 residues.

V and J are TRBV10-3 and TRBJ1-2; D gene uncertain. This CDR3 comprises 17 residues. The germline V gene encodes CDR1 ENHRY and CDR2 SYGVKD. V was cut by 0 bases and J by 2 bases, with 16 bases left in between. The CDR3 protein is CAISESKVGVTNYGYTF. The CDR3 DNA reads TGTGCCATCAGTGAGTCGAAGGTCGGGGTAACCAACTATGGCTACACCTTC.

This chain connects TRBV27 to TRBJ1-2; 11 nucleotides align to TRBD1. The CDR3 is 14 residues long. With V trimmed by 5 bases and J by 4 bases, 3 bases remained unmatched. CDR1 is MNHEY and CDR2 is SMNVEV in the germline V gene (reference sequence). The CDR3 region is CASSGQGAGYGYTF. CDR3 bases: TGTGCCAGCAGTGGACAGGGGGCCGGCTATGGCTACACCTTC.

This chain links TRBV28 with TRBJ2-3; 7 positions agree with TRBD2. This CDR3 is built from 16 residues. Germline CDR1 and CDR2: MDHEN and SYDVKM. With 6 bases clipped from V and 0 bases from J, the junction kept 9 bases outside the gene matches. The CDR3 loop reads CASRGVPGLSTDTQYF. The CDR3, as DNA: TGTGCCAGCAGGGGAGTTCCGGGACTAAGCACAGATACGCAGTATTTT.

This clone was counted once. The chain couples TRBV5-1 to TRBJ2-2, with D uncertain. Trimming left V 4 bases short and J 3 bases short, with 4 bases between. There are 12 residues in the CDR3. Germline V gene data show CDR1 as SGHRS and CDR2 as YFSETQ. The CDR3 DNA reads TGCGCCAGCAGCCCGGACACCGGGGAGCTGTTTTTT. It encodes CASSPDTGELFF.

The CDR3 loop is CASTVRGSYPSEAFF. The CDR3 DNA is TGTGCCAGTACCGTAAGGGGAAGCTATCCCTCTGAAGCTTTCTTT. The chain joins TRBV19 to TRBJ1-1; D is perhaps TRBD1 (5 bases). V was pared by 7 bases and J by 6 bases, with 21 bases between. Germline values: CDR1 LNHDA, CDR2 SQIVND (reference sequence). This CDR3 comprises 15 residues.

This chain links TRBV12-3 or TRBV12-4 with TRBJ2-5; D might be TRBD2 (6 bases). Trimming stripped 9 bases from V and 5 bases from J, with 16 bases between. The CDR3 is 13 amino acids. As DNA, the CDR3 is TGTGCCAGTTCTCGGGGGTTGGCGGAGACCCAGTACTTC. Encoded protein: CASSRGLAETQYF.

The table lists this clone with a count of one. This chain links TRBV7-6 with TRBJ1-3; 9 positions agree with TRBD1. CDR1 is SGHVS and CDR2 is FNYEAQ in the germline V gene. The CDR3 is made up of 15 amino acids. V was clipped by 1 base and J by 2 bases; unmatched bases: 0. CDR3 nucleotides: TGTGCCAGCAGCTTAGACAGGGGGCCTGGAAACACCATATATTTT. It yields the protein CASSLDRGPGNTIYF.

The chain couples TRBV3-1 (or the pseudogene TRBV3-2) to TRBJ2-7; 9 nucleotides line up with TRBD1. Unmatched junction bases numbered 11, after V lost 4 bases and J lost 7 bases. CDR1 is LGHDT, CDR2 YNNKEL, per germline (reference sequence). The length of the CDR3 is 15 residues. In nucleotides, the CDR3 is TGTGCCAGCAGCCCTCGCGACAGGGGGGTGGTTGAGCAGTACTTC. Its protein product is CASSPRDRGVVEQYF.

The chain uses TRBV2 and TRBJ1-4; 7 nucleotides line up with TRBD1. J lost 3 bases, V lost 4 bases, and 5 bases had no gene match. Germline loops: CDR1 SNHLY, CDR2 FYNNEI. This CDR3 region has 15 residues. The CDR3 DNA is TGTGCCAGCAGTGGGAACAGGGGTGCTAATGAAAAACTGTTTTTT. This gives the protein CASSGNRGANEKLFF.

The CDR3 nucleotides are TGTGCCAGCAGCTTAGCACAGGGACAGGGTAATTCACCCCTCCACTTT. Its translation: CASSLAQGQGNSPLHF. V and J are TRBV7-8 and TRBJ1-6; 9 nucleotides match TRBD1. There are 16 residues in the CDR3. Germline V gives CDR1 SGHVS, CDR2 FQNEAQ. Trimming removed 0 bases from V and 6 bases from J; junction bases left unmatched: 3.

This clone was detected a few times. The chain couples TRBV19 to TRBJ2-1; possible D gene TRBD1, 6 bases. The CDR3 is made up of 14 amino acids. V dropped 2 bases and J dropped 9 bases, with 14 bases sitting between them. Germline V gene data show CDR1 as LNHDA and CDR2 as SQIVND (reference sequence). CDR3: CASSILGGGGEQFF. The DNA of the CDR3 is TGTGCCAGTAGTATATTGGGTGGGGGCGGTGAGCAGTTCTTC.

The CDR3 region is CASSPSGSPYNEQFF. The CDR3 region has the DNA TGTGCCAGCAGTCCAAGCGGGAGTCCCTACAATGAGCAGTTCTTC. This chain connects TRBV7-3 to TRBJ2-1, with 8 bases fitting TRBD2. CDR1 SGHTA and CDR2 FQGTGA come from the germline V gene. The CDR3 sequence is 15 residues long. Trimming cost V 6 bases and J 2 bases; bases outside gene matches: 6.

J is TRBJ2-3 and V is TRBV11-2; D may be TRBD1 (5 bases). The CDR3 has 14 amino acids. Germline assignment: CDR1 SGHAT and CDR2 FQNNGV. Trimming removed 3 bases at V and 3 bases at J, with 10 bases between. CDR3 bases: TGTGCCAGCAGCTTGAGTGGGGCAACAGATACGCAGTATTTT. Its protein is CASSLSGATDTQYF. Filled out from reference TRBV11-2 and TRBJ2-3, the complete variable domain reads EAGVAQSPRYKIIEKRQSVAFWCNPISGHATLYWYQQILGQGPKLLIQFQNNGVVDDSQLPKDRFSAERLKGVDSTLKIQPAKLEDSAVYLCASSLSGATDTQYFGPGTRLTVL.

The J gene is TRBJ1-2, the V gene TRBV9; 12 bases align to TRBD1. Germline assignment: CDR1 SGDLS and CDR2 YYNGEE. Unmatched junction bases numbered 5, after V lost 4 bases and J lost 7 bases. This CDR3 contains 14 residues. Here the CDR3 DNA reads TGTGCCAGCAGCTTGGGACAGGGGGCAGGTGGCTACACCTTC. It is translated as CASSLGQGAGGYTF.

The CDR3 nucleotides are TGTGCCAGCATTCTAACAGCGGGAGGTACCTACGAGCAGTACTTC. Protein sequence: CASILTAGGTYEQYF. The chain couples TRBV6-6 to TRBJ2-7; 9 nucleotides agree with TRBD2. The germline gives CDR1 MNHNY, CDR2 SVGAGI (reference sequence). The CDR3 is 15 residues long. The V segment lost 7 bases and the J segment 2 bases; nucleotides outside the gene matches: 9.

The V and J genes are TRBV27 and TRBJ1-5, with a possible D match to TRBD1 (6 bases). This CDR3 is 15 amino acids long. Per the germline V gene, CDR1 is MNHEY and CDR2 is SMNVEV (reference sequence). The V end lost 2 bases, the J end lost 3 bases, and 11 bases lay between the germline ends. The chain's CDR3 is CASSLVTGINQPQHF. Written as DNA, the CDR3 is TGTGCCAGCAGTTTAGTAACAGGGATCAATCAGCCCCAGCATTTT.

This chain's CDR3 is CASSFPASGYTF. CDR3 nucleotide sequence: TGTGCCAGCAGTTTTCCCGCTAGTGGCTACACCTTC. This chain connects TRBV12-3 or TRBV12-4 to TRBJ1-2; D uncertain. V lost 3 bases and J 7 bases, leaving 9 bases between the germline ends. CDR3 length: 12 residues.

This sequence joins TRBV13 and TRBJ1-1; possibly TRBD1 for D (6 bases). CDR3 size: 17 residues. Germline-derived CDR1 and CDR2 are PRHDT and FYEKMQ (reference sequence). The germline V and J ends were trimmed by 0 bases and 4 bases, with 18 bases remaining between them. The CDR3 here is CASSLGQGATVVTEAFF. The CDR3, as DNA: TGTGCCAGCAGCTTAGGACAGGGTGCCACGGTAGTCACTGAAGCTTTCTTT.

V usage is TRBV11-1 and J usage is TRBJ1-3; tentatively, D is TRBD1 (6 bases). Trimming shortened V by 6 bases and J by 0 bases, and 15 bases separated the two germline ends. The CDR3 totals 16 residues. CDR1 SGHAT and CDR2 FQDESV come from the germline V gene (reference sequence). CDR3 sequence (DNA): TGTGCCAGCAGTTTCGGAGGACAGTTCTCTGGAAACACCATATATTTT. Protein: CASSFGGQFSGNTIYF.

The chain is built from TRBV4-2 and TRBJ2-7; D may be TRBD1 (6 bases). Germline V gene sequence: CDR1 LGHNA, CDR2 YNFKEQ. The germline V and J ends were trimmed by 0 bases and 4 bases, with 16 bases remaining between them. The CDR3 contains 16 residues. CDR3: CASSQDHTGSTYEQYF. The CDR3 DNA reads TGTGCCAGCAGCCAAGATCACACAGGGTCAACATACGAGCAGTACTTC.

The gene calls are TRBV3-1 (or the pseudogene TRBV3-2) and TRBJ1-2; 7 positions match TRBD1. Germline-derived CDR1 and CDR2 are LGHDT and YNNKEL (reference sequence). V trimming: 1 base; J trimming: 7 bases; junction bases outside the gene matches: 6. The CDR3 extends over 14 amino acids. The CDR3 bases are TGTGCCAGCAGCCAAGGACAGGGAATGGCTGGCTACACCTTC. It specifies CASSQGQGMAGYTF.

The V and J genes are TRBV7-2 and TRBJ1-2, with 8 bases fitting TRBD1. The ends lost 5 bases at V and 4 bases at J; junction bases unmatched: 12. Germline loops: CDR1 SGHTA, CDR2 FQGNSA. The CDR3 spans 16 residues. The CDR3 DNA follows: TGTGCCAGCAGCCCCCAAAATCAGGGGGCCCGCTATGGCTACACCTTC. Its protein product is CASSPQNQGARYGYTF.

The CDR3 spells CASSQLSGTDTQYF. The CDR3 DNA reads as TGTGCCAGCAGCCAATTGTCGGGTACAGATACGCAGTATTTT. The chain recombines TRBV3-1 (or the pseudogene TRBV3-2) with TRBJ2-3; D is uncertain. Germline lookup yields CDR1 LGHDT and CDR2 YNNKEL (reference sequence). The CDR3 spans 14 residues. Trimming removed 2 bases from V and 3 bases from J, with 9 bases in between.

This clone was seen repeatedly, ten times or more. The chain has TRBV5-1 and TRBJ2-7, with 7 bases aligning to TRBD1. Germline V gene lookup returns CDR1 SGHRS and CDR2 YFSETQ. After removal of 4 bases from V and 2 bases from J, the junction contained 6 bases not matched to a gene. The CDR3 loop spans 14 amino acids. CDR3 bases: TGCGCCAGCAGCATCCGGGACAGTACCTACGAGCAGTACTTC. Translated: CASSIRDSTYEQYF. The complete variable domain, with remaining parts taken from reference TRBV5-1 and TRBJ2-7, reads KAGVTQTPRYLIKTRGQQVTLSCSPISGHRSVSWYQQTPGQGLQFLFEYFSETQRNKGNFPGRFSGRQFSNSRSEMNVSTLELGDSALYLCASSIRDSTYEQYFGPGTRLTVT.